This T cell receptor (beta chain) was recovered during a study of post-analysis software for immune sequencing data. General study results and limits: Batch-matched samples strongly co-clustered by F measure. Patients showed TRBV5-6, TRBV5-1 and TRBV20-1 among roughly 5 TRBV segments more frequent than in controls.

Unique molecular identifiers had been added to the TCR beta cDNA libraries. A population of 1 to 10 million T cells gave rise to approximately 500,000 cDNA molecules. TCRdb reanalysed the PCR reads using MiXCR and keeps one entry per CDR3 protein. The top ten clones hold roughly 12% of a sample with about 500,000 distinct CDR3 sequences, around 40% of them seen once. Details on this clonotype: Its antigen is currently unknown.

This CDR3 region has 13 residues. From germline, CDR1 is MDHEN and CDR2 SYDVKM. V was pared by 3 bases and J by 6 bases, with 5 bases of the junction left unmatched. This chain links TRBV28 with TRBJ2-7, with 7 bases that match TRBD2. This sequence was found in a girl between 5 and 17 years old with multiple sclerosis. Specimen: blood. The CDR3 DNA is TGTGCCAGCAGTTTTGATTCGGGGGGCGAGCAGTACTTC. It is translated as CASSFDSGGEQYF.